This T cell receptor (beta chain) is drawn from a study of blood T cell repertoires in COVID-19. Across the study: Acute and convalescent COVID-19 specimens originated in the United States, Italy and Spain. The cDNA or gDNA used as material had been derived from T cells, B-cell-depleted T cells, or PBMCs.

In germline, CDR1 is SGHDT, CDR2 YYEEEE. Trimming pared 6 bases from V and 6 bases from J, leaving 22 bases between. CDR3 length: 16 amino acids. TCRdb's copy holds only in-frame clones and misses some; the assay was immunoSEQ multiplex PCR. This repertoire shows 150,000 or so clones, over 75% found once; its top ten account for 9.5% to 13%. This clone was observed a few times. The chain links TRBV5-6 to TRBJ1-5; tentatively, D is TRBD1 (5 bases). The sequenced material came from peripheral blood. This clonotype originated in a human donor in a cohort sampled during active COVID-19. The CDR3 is CASNQKGGGDGQPQHF. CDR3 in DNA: TGTGCCAGCAACCAGAAAGGCGGGGGTGATGGTCAGCCCCAGCATTTT.